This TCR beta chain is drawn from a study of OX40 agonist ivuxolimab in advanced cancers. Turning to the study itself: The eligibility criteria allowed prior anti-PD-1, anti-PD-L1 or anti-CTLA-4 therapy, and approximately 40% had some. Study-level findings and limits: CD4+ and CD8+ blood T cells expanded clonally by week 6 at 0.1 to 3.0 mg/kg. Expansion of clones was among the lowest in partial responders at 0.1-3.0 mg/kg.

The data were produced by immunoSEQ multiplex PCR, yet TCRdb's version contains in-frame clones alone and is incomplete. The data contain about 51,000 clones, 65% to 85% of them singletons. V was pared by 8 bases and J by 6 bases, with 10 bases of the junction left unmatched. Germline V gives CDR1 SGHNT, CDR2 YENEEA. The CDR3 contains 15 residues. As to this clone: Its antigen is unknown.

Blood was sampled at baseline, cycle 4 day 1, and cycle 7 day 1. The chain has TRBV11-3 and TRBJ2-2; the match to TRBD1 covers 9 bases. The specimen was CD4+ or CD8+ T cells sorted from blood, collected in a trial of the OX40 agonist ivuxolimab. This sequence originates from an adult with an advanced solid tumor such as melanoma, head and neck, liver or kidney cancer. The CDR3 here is CASQSQGQGSGELFF. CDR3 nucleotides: TGTGCCAGCCAATCCCAGGGACAGGGCTCCGGGGAGCTGTTTTTT.